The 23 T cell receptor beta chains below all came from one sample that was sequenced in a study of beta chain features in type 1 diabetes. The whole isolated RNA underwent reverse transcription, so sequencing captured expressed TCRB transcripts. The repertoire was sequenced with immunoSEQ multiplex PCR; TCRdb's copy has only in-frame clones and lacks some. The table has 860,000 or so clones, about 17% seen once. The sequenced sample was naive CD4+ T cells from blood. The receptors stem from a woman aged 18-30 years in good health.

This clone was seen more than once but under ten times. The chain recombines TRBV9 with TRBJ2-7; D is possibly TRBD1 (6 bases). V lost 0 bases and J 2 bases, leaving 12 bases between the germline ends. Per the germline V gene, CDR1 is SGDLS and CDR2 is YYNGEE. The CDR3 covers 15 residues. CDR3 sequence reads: CASSVGQGSTYEQYF. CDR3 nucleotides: TGTGCCAGCAGCGTAGGGCAGGGGTCCACCTACGAGCAGTACTTC.

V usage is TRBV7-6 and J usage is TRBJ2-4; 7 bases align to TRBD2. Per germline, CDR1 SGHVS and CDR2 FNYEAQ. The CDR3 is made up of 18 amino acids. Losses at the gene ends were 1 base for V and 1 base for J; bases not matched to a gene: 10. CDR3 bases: TGTGCCAGCAGCTTAGGTGCGAGGTACGGGAGGGCCAAAAACATTCAGTACTTC. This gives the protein CASSLGARYGRAKNIQYF.

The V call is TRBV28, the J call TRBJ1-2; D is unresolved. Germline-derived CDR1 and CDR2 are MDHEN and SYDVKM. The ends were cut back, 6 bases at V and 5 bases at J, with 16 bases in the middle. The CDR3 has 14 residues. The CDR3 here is CASSRSPSLYGYTF. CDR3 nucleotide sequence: TGTGCCAGCAGCCGCTCCCCCTCCTTATATGGCTACACCTTC.

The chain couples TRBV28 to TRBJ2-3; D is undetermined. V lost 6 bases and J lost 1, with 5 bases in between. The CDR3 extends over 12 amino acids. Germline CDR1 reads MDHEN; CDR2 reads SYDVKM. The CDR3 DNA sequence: TGTGCCAGCAGAATAGGCACAGATACGCAGTATTTT. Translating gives CASRIGTDTQYF. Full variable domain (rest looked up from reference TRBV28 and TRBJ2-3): DVKVTQSSRYLVKRTGEKVFLECVQDMDHENMFWYRQDPGLGLRLIYFSYDVKMKEKGDIPEGYSVSREKKERFSLILESASTNQTSMYLCASRIGTDTQYFGPGTRLTVL.

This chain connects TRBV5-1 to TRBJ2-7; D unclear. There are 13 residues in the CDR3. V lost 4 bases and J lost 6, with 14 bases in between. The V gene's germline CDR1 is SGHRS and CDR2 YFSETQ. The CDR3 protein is CASSGSAFTEQYF. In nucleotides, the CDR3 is TGCGCCAGCAGCGGTAGTGCGTTCACCGAGCAGTACTTC.

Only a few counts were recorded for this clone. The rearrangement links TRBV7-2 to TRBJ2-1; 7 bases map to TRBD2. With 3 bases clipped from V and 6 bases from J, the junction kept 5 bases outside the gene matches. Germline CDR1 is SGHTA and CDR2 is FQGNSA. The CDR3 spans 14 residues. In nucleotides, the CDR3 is TGTGCCAGCAGCTTCGGACTAGTCACCAATGAGCAGTTCTTC. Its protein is CASSFGLVTNEQFF.

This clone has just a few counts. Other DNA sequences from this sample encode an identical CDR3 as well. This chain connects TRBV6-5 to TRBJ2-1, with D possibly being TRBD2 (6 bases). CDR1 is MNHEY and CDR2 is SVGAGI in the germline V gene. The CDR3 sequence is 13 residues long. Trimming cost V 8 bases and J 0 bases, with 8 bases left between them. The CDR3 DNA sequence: TGTGCCAGCCGGAGGGACTCCTACAATGAGCAGTTCTTC. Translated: CASRRDSYNEQFF.

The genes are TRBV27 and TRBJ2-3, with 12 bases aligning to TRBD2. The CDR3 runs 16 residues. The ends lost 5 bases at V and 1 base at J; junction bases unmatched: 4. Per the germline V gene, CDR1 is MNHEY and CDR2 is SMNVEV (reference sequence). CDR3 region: CASSRLAGAGTDTQYF. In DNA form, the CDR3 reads TGTGCCAGCAGTAGACTAGCGGGAGCGGGCACAGATACGCAGTATTTT.

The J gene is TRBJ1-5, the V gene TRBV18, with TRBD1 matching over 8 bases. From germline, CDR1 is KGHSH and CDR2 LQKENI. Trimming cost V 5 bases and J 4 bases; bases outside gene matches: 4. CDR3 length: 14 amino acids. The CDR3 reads CASSGQGSNQPQHF. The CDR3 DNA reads TGTGCCAGCTCAGGACAGGGAAGTAATCAGCCCCAGCATTTT.

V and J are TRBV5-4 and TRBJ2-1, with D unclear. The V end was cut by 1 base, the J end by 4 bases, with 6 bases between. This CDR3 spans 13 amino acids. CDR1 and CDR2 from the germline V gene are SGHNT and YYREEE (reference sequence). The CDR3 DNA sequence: TGTGCCAGCAGCTTGAGCCCTTACAATGAGCAGTTCTTC. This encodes CASSLSPYNEQFF.

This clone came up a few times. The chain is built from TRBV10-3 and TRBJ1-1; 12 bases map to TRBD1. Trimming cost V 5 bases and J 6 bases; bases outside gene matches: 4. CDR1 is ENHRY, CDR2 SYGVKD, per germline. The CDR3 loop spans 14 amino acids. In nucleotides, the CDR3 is TGTGCCATCAGTTCCGGGACAGGGGGCCCTGAAGCTTTCTTT. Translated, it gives CAISSGTGGPEAFF.

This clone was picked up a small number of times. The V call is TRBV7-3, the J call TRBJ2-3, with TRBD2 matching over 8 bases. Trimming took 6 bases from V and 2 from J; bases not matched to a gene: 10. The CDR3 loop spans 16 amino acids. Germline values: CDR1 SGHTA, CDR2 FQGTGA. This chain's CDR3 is CASSQGVSGNTDTQYF. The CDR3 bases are TGTGCCAGCAGTCAAGGGGTTAGCGGGAACACAGATACGCAGTATTTT.

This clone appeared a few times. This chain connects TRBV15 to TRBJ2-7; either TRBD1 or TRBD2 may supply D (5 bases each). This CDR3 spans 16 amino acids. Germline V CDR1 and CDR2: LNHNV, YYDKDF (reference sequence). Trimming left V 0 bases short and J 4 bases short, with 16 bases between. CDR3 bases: TGTGCCACCAGCAGAGATCCGGGACGGCCTCGTTACGAGCAGTACTTC. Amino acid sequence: CATSRDPGRPRYEQYF.

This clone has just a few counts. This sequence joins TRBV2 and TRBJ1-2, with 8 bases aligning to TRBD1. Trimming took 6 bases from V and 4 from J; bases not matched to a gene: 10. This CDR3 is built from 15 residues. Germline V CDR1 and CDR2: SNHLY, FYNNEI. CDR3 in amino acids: CASSARTGSPYGYTF. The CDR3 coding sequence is TGTGCCAGCAGCGCTAGGACAGGGTCTCCCTATGGCTACACCTTC.

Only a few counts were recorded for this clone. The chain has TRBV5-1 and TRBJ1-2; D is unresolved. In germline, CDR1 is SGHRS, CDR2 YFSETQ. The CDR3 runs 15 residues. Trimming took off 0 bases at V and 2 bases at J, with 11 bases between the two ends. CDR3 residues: CASSLGRARNYGYTF. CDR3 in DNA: TGCGCCAGCAGCTTGGGGAGGGCCCGAAACTATGGCTACACCTTC.

The CDR3 DNA sequence: TGCAGCGTTGATATTCTCTTATCGTGGCAGGGGAATAATGAGCAGTTCTTC. This codes for CSVDILLSWQGNNEQFF. The chain carries TRBV29-1 and TRBJ2-1, with a possible D match to TRBD1 (6 bases). Germline-derived CDR1 and CDR2 are SQVTM and ANQGSEA. V lost 3 bases, J lost 7 bases, and 25 bases lay in between. The CDR3 sequence is 17 residues long.

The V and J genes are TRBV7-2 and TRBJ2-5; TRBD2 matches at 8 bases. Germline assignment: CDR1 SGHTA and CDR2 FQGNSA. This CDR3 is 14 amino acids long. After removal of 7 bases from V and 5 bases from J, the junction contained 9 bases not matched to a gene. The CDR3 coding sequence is TGTGCCAGCATGGGGCGGGAGGCTTCGGAGACCCAGTACTTC. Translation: CASMGREASETQYF.

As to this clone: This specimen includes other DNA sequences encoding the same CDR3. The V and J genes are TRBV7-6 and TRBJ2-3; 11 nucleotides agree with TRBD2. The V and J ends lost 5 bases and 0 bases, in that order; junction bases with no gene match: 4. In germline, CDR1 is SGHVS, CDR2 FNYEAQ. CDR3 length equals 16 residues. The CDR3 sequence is CASSLGLAGSTDTQYF. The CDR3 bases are TGTGCCAGCAGCCTCGGACTAGCGGGTAGCACAGATACGCAGTATTTT.

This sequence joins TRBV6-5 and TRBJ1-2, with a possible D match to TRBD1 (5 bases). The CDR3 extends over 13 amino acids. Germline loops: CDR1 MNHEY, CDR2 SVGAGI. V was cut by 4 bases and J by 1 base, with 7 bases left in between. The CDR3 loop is CASSFDSNYGYTF. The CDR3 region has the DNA TGTGCCAGCAGTTTTGACAGTAACTATGGCTACACCTTC.

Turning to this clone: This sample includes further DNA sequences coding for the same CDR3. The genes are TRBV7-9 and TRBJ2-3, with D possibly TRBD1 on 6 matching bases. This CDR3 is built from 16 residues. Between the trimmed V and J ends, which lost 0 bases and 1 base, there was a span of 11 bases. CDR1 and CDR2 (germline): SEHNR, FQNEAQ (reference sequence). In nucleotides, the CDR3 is TGTGCCAGCAGCTTAGCGGCAGGGGCTGGCACAGATACGCAGTATTTT. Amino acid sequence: CASSLAAGAGTDTQYF.

CDR3 sequence: CASSKANEQFF. CDR3 sequence (DNA): TGTGCCAGTAGTAAGGCCAATGAGCAGTTCTTC. The chain couples TRBV19 to TRBJ2-1, with no clear D. The CDR3 loop spans 11 amino acids. V lost 4 bases and J 6 bases, leaving 4 bases between the germline ends. Germline V gene data show CDR1 as LNHDA and CDR2 as SQIVND (reference sequence).

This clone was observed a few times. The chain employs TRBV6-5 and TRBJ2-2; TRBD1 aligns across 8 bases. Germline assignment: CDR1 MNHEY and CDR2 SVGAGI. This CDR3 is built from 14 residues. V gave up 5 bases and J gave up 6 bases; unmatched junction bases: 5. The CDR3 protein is CASSEGTGPGELFF. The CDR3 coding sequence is TGTGCCAGCAGTGAAGGGACAGGTCCCGGGGAGCTGTTTTTT.

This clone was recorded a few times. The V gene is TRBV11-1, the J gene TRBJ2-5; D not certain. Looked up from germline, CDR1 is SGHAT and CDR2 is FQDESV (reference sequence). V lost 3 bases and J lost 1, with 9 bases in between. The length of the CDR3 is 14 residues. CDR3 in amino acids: CASSFRATQETQYF. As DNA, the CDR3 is TGTGCCAGCAGCTTCCGGGCGACCCAAGAGACCCAGTACTTC.